This T cell receptor beta chain was captured by sequencing in a study of lymphopenia after photon versus proton radiotherapy. Study-wide findings and caveats: A bigger post-nadir fall in TCR diversity correlated inversely with survival time in deceased patients. Survival link was tested only in deceased patients; proton benefit remains a possibility. Oligoclonal CD8+ Temra expansion after nadir drove photon patients' diversity drop. Under photons, naive T cells and diversity fell while effector/memory populations rose.

The CDR3 is 19 residues long. Trimming at V came to 4 bases and at J to 0 bases, leaving 12 bases not matched to a gene. Per the germline V gene, CDR1 is MGHRA and CDR2 is YSYEKL. Worth noting for this clone: Its antigen is unidentified.

The data were produced by immunoSEQ multiplex PCR, yet TCRdb's version contains in-frame clones alone and is incomplete. Of around 59,000 clones listed, around 84% are singletons. This chain uses TRBV4-1 with TRBJ2-4; TRBD2 matches at 10 bases. The sequence was obtained from a man aged 55 to 70 with pancreatic cancer. Source: peripheral blood, taken from a patient treated with proton-based radiotherapy. CDR3 amino acids: CASSLSGLAGDLAKNIQYF. CDR3 bases: TGCGCCAGCAGCCTCAGCGGGCTAGCGGGGGACCTAGCCAAAAACATTCAGTACTTC.